The 3 T cell receptor beta chains below were found in one sample sequenced in a study of PD-1 blockade in classical Hodgkin lymphoma (dated by TCRdb to between 2020 and 2021). The sample's time point label, in plain terms: cycle 1 day 1 (C1D1), immediately before nivolumab initiation. Relapse after autologous stem cell transplantation had occurred in all trial patients, and cohorts A, B and C were distinguished by prior brentuximab vedotin exposure. Library preparation employed the immunoSEQ multiplex PCR assay. TCRdb carries this immuneACCESS record with in-frame sequences only. Its versions omit some clonotypes, under half of them owing to an unresolved V gene in the studies checked, with the rest unexplained. The sample includes 2,100 or so clones, with around 85% observed a single time. The top ten clones comprise 23% of the sample. Here the sequenced sample was peripheral blood mononuclear cells (PBMCs), taken at baseline. The receptors stem from a human donor with classical Hodgkin lymphoma.

This clone was found once. V is TRBV27 and J is TRBJ2-1; the D gene is possibly TRBD2 (6 bases). The V gene lost 3 bases and the J gene lost 7 bases, with 13 bases spanning the gap. The CDR3 runs to 14 residues. The germline V gene encodes CDR1 MNHEY and CDR2 SMNVEV (reference sequence). This CDR3 is CASSFGSLTNEQFF. The DNA of the CDR3 is TGTGCCAGCAGTTTCGGGAGCCTGACAAATGAGCAGTTCTTC.

The V call is TRBV23-1, the J call TRBJ2-7; 8 bases match TRBD2. TRBV23-1 has ORF status, its function being uncertain. The CDR3 loop spans 13 amino acids. After removal of 4 bases from V and 11 bases from J, the junction contained 10 bases not matched to a gene. CDR3 region: CASSLGGAGVEYF. The CDR3 region has the DNA TGCGCCAGCAGTCTCGGGGGGGCCGGCGTGGAGTACTTC.

This chain links TRBV4-2 with TRBJ1-2; a weak D match, TRBD1 (6 bases). Germline CDR1 and CDR2: LGHNA and YNFKEQ. Trimming removed 2 bases from V and 7 bases from J, with 20 bases in between. This CDR3 contains 16 residues. The CDR3 protein is CASSQREGVFSSGYTF. Written as DNA, the CDR3 is TGTGCCAGCAGCCAACGAGAGGGGGTCTTCTCGTCTGGCTACACCTTC.